A selection of T cell receptor beta chains follows, all from one sample in a study of shared clonotypes between healthy human individuals. Sequencing was performed with immunoSEQ multiplex PCR; in TCRdb, only in-frame clones are kept and a portion is missing. The profile shows about 1.1 million clones, around 82% of them singletons. Source material: memory CD4+ T cells from PBMCs. The receptors here all came from a man aged 18 to 35 in good health. Some clones in this sample may be carry-over from other donors' samples. Both conserved end residues are part of each CDR3. The D gene is left open where the match is weak.

V	J	D	DNA	CDR3
TRBV18	TRBJ2-1	TRBD2	TGTGCCAGCTCACCACCCGAGGGACTAGCCCTAAATGAGCAGTTCTTC	CASSPPEGLALNEQFF
TRBV6-6	TRBJ2-7	TRBD2	TGTGCCAGTAGCGGGACCTCCTACGAGCAGTACTTC	CASSGTSYEQYF
TRBV4-2	TRBJ1-4	TRBD1	TGTGCCAGCAGCCAGGGCCAGGGACAGGGGTTTGAAAAACTGTTTTTT	CASSQGQGQGFEKLFF
TRBV19	TRBJ2-2	.	TGTGCCAGTAGTACGGGGACCGCGAACACCGGGGAGCTGTTTTTT	CASSTGTANTGELFF
TRBV9	TRBJ2-1	.	TGTGCCAGCAGCGTAGTGTTCTTC	CASSVVFF
TRBV28	TRBJ2-3	.	TGTGCCAGCAGGGGGACAGGGCCGCGGGAGGGCCTATATATAGATACGCAGTATTTT	CASRGTGPREGLYIDTQYF
TRBV5-1	TRBJ1-1	.	TGCGCCAGCAGCTCTGACATGAGTGACGCTATGAACACTGAAGCTTTCTTT	CASSSDMSDAMNTEAFF
TRBV7-8	TRBJ2-5	.	TGTGCCAGCAGGTTAGGCGGGACTCGAGAGACCCAGTACTTC	CASRLGGTRETQYF
TRBV4-1	TRBJ2-7	.	TGCGCCAGCAGCCAATCTAGCACCGAACCAGCAATCTACGAGCAGTACTTC	CASSQSSTEPAIYEQYF
TRBV11-2	TRBJ1-5	.	TGTGCCAGCAGCTTAGCCGGGGGCGAGCAGCCCCAGCATTTT	CASSLAGGEQPQHF